Presented here are 24 T cell receptor beta chains from one specimen sequenced in a study of CD8+CD57+ T cells in acquired aplastic anemia. Patients who underwent sequencing had shown CD8+CD57+ cell expansion by flow cytometry. Profiling of TCR beta VDJ combinations and CDR3 sequences used genomic DNA as template. In TCRdb, the reads were re-called with MiXCR into one record per CDR3 protein. The repertoire has roughly 200,000 distinct CDR3 sequences, roughly 63% of them found once; the top ten carry roughly 46%. Sequencing input: sorted CD4+, CD8+, or CD8+CD57+ T cells (not recorded which) from PBMCs. The receptors derive from a human donor with aplastic anemia.

The chain links TRBV2 to TRBJ2-7; D may be TRBD2 (6 bases). CDR1 and CDR2 (germline): SNHLY, FYNNEI. The CDR3 has 13 residues. V shed 5 bases and J shed 3 bases, with 11 bases lying between them. CDR3 residues: CASSLTAGYEQYF. The CDR3 region has the DNA TGTGCCAGCAGTTTGACAGCGGGCTACGAGCAGTACTTC.

This clonotype was picked up many times. The V gene is TRBV5-1, the J gene TRBJ1-2, with TRBD1 matching over 10 bases. Germline values: CDR1 SGHRS, CDR2 YFSETQ. The CDR3 consists of 14 residues. Trimming took 0 bases from V and 6 from J; bases not matched to a gene: 2. The CDR3 sequence: CASSLGDRGDGYTF. The CDR3 bases are TGCGCCAGCAGCTTGGGGGACAGGGGCGATGGCTACACCTTC.

The rearrangement joins TRBV5-1 to TRBJ2-5, with D hard to call. Trimming took off 1 base at V and 0 bases at J, with 4 bases between the two ends. The CDR3 totals 13 residues. Germline lookup yields CDR1 SGHRS and CDR2 YFSETQ. The chain's CDR3 is CASSLWDQETQYF. The CDR3 bases are TGCGCCAGCAGCTTGTGGGACCAAGAGACCCAGTACTTC.

This clonotype has a handful of counts. The chain has TRBV27 and TRBJ1-1, with D perhaps TRBD1 (5 bases). V was pared by 5 bases and J by 0 bases, with 10 bases between. The CDR3 length is 14 residues. Germline V CDR1 and CDR2: MNHEY, SMNVEV (reference sequence). This CDR3 is CASSGGLLNTEAFF. Here the CDR3 DNA reads TGTGCCAGCAGTGGGGGACTTCTGAACACTGAAGCTTTCTTT.

V is TRBV13 and J is TRBJ2-1; D not resolved. This CDR3 has 11 residues. V lost 3 bases to trimming and J lost 6 bases, with 3 bases between them. Germline loops: CDR1 PRHDT, CDR2 FYEKMQ (reference sequence). The CDR3 DNA follows: TGTGCCAGCAGCTTCACCAATGAGCAGTTCTTC. Translating it yields CASSFTNEQFF.

The chain carries TRBV20-1 and TRBJ2-3; 9 bases agree with TRBD2. The CDR3 runs 17 residues. Germline CDR1 is DFQATT and CDR2 is SNEGSKA (reference sequence). V trimming: 1 base; J trimming: 0 bases; junction bases outside the gene matches: 8. The CDR3 DNA reads as TGCAGTGCTAGAGTTCAGGAGGGACTAGCTAGCACAGATACGCAGTATTTT. This encodes CSARVQEGLASTDTQYF.

This clonotype has a count of ten or more. The chain couples TRBV30 to TRBJ1-3; no reliable D call. Germline CDR1 reads GTSNPN; CDR2 reads SVGIG (reference sequence). The CDR3 spans 12 residues. V gave up 4 bases and J gave up 4 bases, with 8 bases separating them. The CDR3 DNA reads TGTGCCTGGAAGGCTAAAGGAAACACCATATATTTT. Protein: CAWKAKGNTIYF. The complete variable domain, with remaining parts taken from reference TRBV30 and TRBJ1-3, reads SQTIHQWPATLVQPVGSPLSLECTVEGTSNPNLYWYRQAAGRGLQLLFYSVGIGQISSEVPQNLSASRPQDRQFILSSKKLLLSDSGFYLCAWKAKGNTIYFGEGSWLTVV.

This clonotype was detected a few times. The gene calls are TRBV9 and TRBJ2-7, with D possibly being TRBD2 (5 bases). V lost 0 bases and J lost 4, with 14 bases in between. The germline CDR1 and CDR2 sequences are SGDLS and YYNGEE. This CDR3 is 15 amino acids long. CDR3 DNA: TGTGCCAGCAGCGTAGGTGGAGGAGGCACGTACGAGCAGTACTTC. Its translation is CASSVGGGGTYEQYF.

The CDR3 DNA is TGCAGTGCCTCAAGGGGACAGACATCCTACGAGCAGTACTTC. As protein: CSASRGQTSYEQYF. V and J are TRBV20-1 and TRBJ2-7; 7 nucleotides align to TRBD1. Germline V gives CDR1 DFQATT, CDR2 SNEGSKA (reference sequence). The CDR3 loop spans 14 amino acids. The V and J ends lost 6 bases and 1 base, in that order; junction bases with no gene match: 9.

The rearrangement links TRBV7-9 to TRBJ2-1; 13 nucleotides align to TRBD2. Germline V lookup: CDR1 SEHNR, CDR2 FQNEAQ (reference sequence). The junction had 6 bases not matched to a gene; V was cut back by 0 bases and J by 7 bases. The CDR3 covers 17 residues. For the CDR3, the DNA is TGTGCCAGCAGCTTAGCCACGGGACTAGCGGGGTTGAATGAGCAGTTCTTC. It codes for CASSLATGLAGLNEQFF.

The J gene is TRBJ2-7, the V gene TRBV29-1, with D possibly matching TRBD1 (6 bases). This CDR3 is built from 12 residues. V was shortened by 6 bases and J by 1 base, with 10 bases between the two germline ends. Germline V gene lookup returns CDR1 SQVTM and CDR2 ANQGSEA. The CDR3 DNA reads as TGCAGCGTCGTGACAGGTTCCTACGAGCAGTACTTC. This encodes CSVVTGSYEQYF.

The CDR3 loop is CSARPWVGQGYGYTF. As DNA, the CDR3 is TGCAGTGCTAGACCTTGGGTGGGACAGGGCTATGGCTACACCTTC. V and J are TRBV20-1 and TRBJ1-2, with TRBD1 identical over 9 bases. CDR3 length equals 15 residues. The ends lost 2 bases at V and 4 bases at J; junction bases unmatched: 8. CDR1 is DFQATT, CDR2 SNEGSKA, per germline (reference sequence).

This clonotype was seen a few times. This rearrangement joins TRBV24-1 to TRBJ2-2; D not resolved. Germline V gene data show CDR1 as KGHDR and CDR2 as SFDVKD. This CDR3 has 14 amino acids. Trimming shortened V by 12 bases and J by 5 bases, and 18 bases separated the two germline ends. This CDR3 is CALRLCWRTGELFF. CDR3 coding DNA: TGTGCCCTCCGACTCTGCTGGAGAACCGGGGAGCTGTTTTTT.

The rearrangement joins TRBV7-9 to TRBJ1-6; D unresolved. CDR1 is SEHNR and CDR2 is FQNEAQ in the germline V gene (reference sequence). Trimming shortened V by 5 bases and J by 6 bases, and 11 bases separated the two germline ends. This CDR3 has 14 residues. DNA for the CDR3: TGTGCCAGCAGCGCAGTCGGCCTTAATTCACCCCTCCACTTT. Translating gives CASSAVGLNSPLHF.

The sample holds one count of this clonotype. This chain uses TRBV5-1 with TRBJ2-7; 10 bases map to TRBD2. Germline CDR1 reads SGHRS; CDR2 reads YFSETQ. CDR3 length: 13 amino acids. With 3 bases clipped from V and 5 bases from J, the junction kept 2 bases outside the gene matches. The DNA of the CDR3 is TGCGCCAGCAGCTACGGACTAGCGGACGAGCAGTACTTC. Encoded protein: CASSYGLADEQYF.

This clonotype was recorded many times. The gene calls are TRBV2 and TRBJ2-1; 11 positions agree with TRBD2. There are 15 residues in the CDR3. V dropped 8 bases and J dropped 2; count of bases not matched to a gene: 5. Germline assignment: CDR1 SNHLY and CDR2 FYNNEI. This CDR3 is CASPASGGPYNEQFF. The DNA of the CDR3 is TGTGCCAGCCCAGCTAGCGGGGGGCCCTACAATGAGCAGTTCTTC. Variable domain in full (rest from reference TRBV2 and TRBJ2-1): EPEVTQTPSHQVTQMGQEVILRCVPISNHLYFYWYRQILGQKVEFLVSFYNNEISEKSEIFDDQFSVERPDGSNFTLKIRSTKLEDSAMYFCASPASGGPYNEQFFGPGTRLTVL.

Here the CDR3 reads CSAPDRGQDGYTF. The CDR3 nucleotides read TGCAGTGCCCCGGACAGGGGGCAGGATGGCTACACCTTC. This sequence joins TRBV20-1 and TRBJ1-2; 11 bases align to TRBD1. After removal of 6 bases from V and 6 bases from J, the junction contained 6 bases not matched to a gene. Germline assignment: CDR1 DFQATT and CDR2 SNEGSKA (reference sequence). The CDR3 spans 13 residues.

This clonotype was picked up one time. This chain links TRBV6-5 with TRBJ2-2, with no clear D. V was pared by 10 bases and J by 7 bases, with 16 bases between. Germline V gene lookup returns CDR1 MNHEY and CDR2 SVGAGI. This CDR3 has 13 residues. Here the CDR3 DNA reads TGTGCCACCTCAGCTACGGGTGTCGGGGAGCTGTTTTTT. Its protein is CATSATGVGELFF.

V gene TRBV19 combines with J gene TRBJ2-2, with TRBD2 matching 10 bases. Germline CDR1 reads LNHDA; CDR2 reads SQIVND (reference sequence). J lost 2 bases, V lost 5 bases, and 11 bases had no gene match. The CDR3 runs to 18 residues. CDR3 sequence: CASSPSGRAYINTGELFF. The CDR3 DNA follows: TGTGCCAGTAGTCCAAGCGGGAGGGCCTATATCAACACCGGGGAGCTGTTTTTT.

This chain connects TRBV24-1 to TRBJ2-3, with 11 bases fitting TRBD1. This CDR3 is 17 amino acids long. Trimming took 0 bases from V and 5 from J; bases not matched to a gene: 6. In germline, CDR1 is KGHDR, CDR2 SFDVKD. The CDR3 protein is CATSDLVGQGAEDTQYF. As DNA, the CDR3 is TGTGCCACCAGTGATTTGGTCGGACAGGGGGCAGAAGATACGCAGTATTTT.

Regarding this clonotype: An end of the junction does not agree with germline; a read error may underlie this. The chain has TRBV7-9 and TRBJ2-7; 8 nucleotides match TRBD2. CDR1 and CDR2 (germline): SEHNR, FQNEAQ (reference sequence). This CDR3 is 14 amino acids long. The chain's CDR3 is CASSFGLATYGQYF. In nucleotides, the CDR3 is TGTGCTAGCAGCTTTGGACTAGCCACCTACGGGCAGTACTTC. Complete variable domain (other parts from reference TRBV7-9 and TRBJ2-7): DTGVSQNPRHKITKRGQNVTFRCDPISEHNRLYWYRQTLGQGPEFLTYFQNEAQLEKSRLLSDRFSAERPKGSFSTLEIQRTEQGDSAMYLCASSFGLATYGQYFGPGTRLTVT.

This sequence joins TRBV2 and TRBJ2-7; no clear D. The CDR3 runs 12 residues. Looked up from germline, CDR1 is SNHLY and CDR2 is FYNNEI. Trimming took 6 bases from V and 3 from J, leaving 9 bases between them. The CDR3 bases are TGTGCCAGCAGGCGGATGGACTACGAGCAGTACTTC. Residues: CASRRMDYEQYF.

V gene TRBV7-9 combines with J gene TRBJ1-4, with D unclear. This CDR3 has 15 amino acids. Between the trimmed V and J ends, which lost 5 bases and 6 bases, there was a span of 16 bases. From germline, CDR1 is SEHNR and CDR2 FQNEAQ (reference sequence). The CDR3 DNA reads TGTGCCAGCAGCCCGCAAGGGCCAGGTTATGAAAAACTGTTTTTT. This codes for CASSPQGPGYEKLFF.

CDR3 in DNA: TGCGCCATCCGGCGCAACTATGGCTACACCTTC. Amino acid sequence: CAIRRNYGYTF. J is TRBJ1-2 and V is TRBV10-2; D is unclear. V lost 10 bases to trimming and J lost 2 bases, with 8 bases between them. This CDR3 contains 11 residues. CDR1 WSHSY and CDR2 SAAADI come from the germline V gene.